This T cell receptor (beta chain) was obtained from a study of tumor and adjacent non-tumor tissue in lung cancer. In the study overall: Patients were aged roughly 31 to 76, some 10 men and roughly 5 women, stage I to III. Each sample yielded about 4.17 million productive TCRbeta reads on average. Study-wide results and limits: In normal lung, the top 100 clones were significantly more dominant than in tumor.

V was cut by 2 bases and J by 1 base, with 9 bases left in between. The germline gives CDR1 SGHNT, CDR2 YYREEE (reference sequence). CDR3 length equals 14 residues. This sample's RNA came from whole unsorted tissue. The normal lung tissue was taken more than 3 cm from the tumor edge. A modified ARM-PCR protocol with three rounds of nested PCR amplified TCRbeta. TCRdb reprocessed the multiplex PCR reads via MiXCR and lists one record per CDR3 protein. The repertoire holds some 100,000 distinct CDR3 sequences, 65% seen once, with roughly a fifth in the top ten. This clonotype was observed a handful of times. Its antigen is unidentified. A much larger clonotype is one base distant, so this may be a read error.

Sequenced sample: distant non-tumor lung tissue. The V and J genes are TRBV5-4 and TRBJ1-1; D ambiguous. The receptor's source is a young man with non-small cell lung cancer. Written as DNA, the CDR3 is TGTGCCAGCAGCTTTGTGGGTCAGAACACTGAAGCTTTCTTT. Translated, it gives CASSFVGQNTEAFF.